These 14 T cell receptor beta chains came from one sample sequenced in a study of blood T cell repertoires in COVID-19. Only in-frame clones appear in the TCRdb table, and some are missing; sequencing was by immunoSEQ multiplex PCR. The repertoire has 110,000 to 150,000 clones, around 90% of them found once; the top ten carry about 5.6%. Sequences were obtained from peripheral blood. The receptors were sampled from a human donor in a cohort sampled during active COVID-19.

The gene calls are TRBV27 and TRBJ2-1; 14 bases map to TRBD2. Germline V gene lookup returns CDR1 MNHEY and CDR2 SMNVEV (reference sequence). Trimming removed 8 bases from V and 6 bases from J; junction bases left unmatched: 15. The CDR3 extends over 18 amino acids. The CDR3 nucleotides are TGTGCCAGCCAAGTGGGACTAGCGGGGGATAGTGGTTTCAATGAGCAGTTCTTC. This gives the protein CASQVGLAGDSGFNEQFF.

The chain joins TRBV5-6 to TRBJ1-3, with D unresolved. The V end lost 2 bases, the J end lost 0 bases, and 18 bases lay between the germline ends. Germline CDR1 and CDR2: SGHDT and YYEEEE. This CDR3 is built from 18 residues. The CDR3 DNA is TGTGCCAGCAGCTTTTCGGGTTTAGGTTTCGGCTCTGGAAACACCATATATTTT. It codes for CASSFSGLGFGSGNTIYF.

V and J are TRBV19 and TRBJ2-6; 7 positions match TRBD1. The CDR3 length is 16 residues. The V segment lost 5 bases and the J segment 0 bases; nucleotides outside the gene matches: 4. Per germline, CDR1 LNHDA and CDR2 SQIVND (reference sequence). The CDR3 DNA reads TGTGCCAGTAGTCGATACAGGGGCTCTGGGGCCAACGTCCTGACTTTC. Amino acids: CASSRYRGSGANVLTF.

This clone has just one count. The chain is built from TRBV11-2 and TRBJ2-7; 7 nucleotides match TRBD1. Trimming cost V 3 bases and J 1 base; bases outside gene matches: 6. This CDR3 comprises 15 residues. Germline V gives CDR1 SGHAT, CDR2 FQNNGV. CDR3 region: CASSFATGLSYEQYF. CDR3 DNA sequence: TGTGCCAGCAGCTTCGCGACAGGGCTTTCCTACGAGCAGTACTTC. The full variable domain, in which reference TRBV11-2 and TRBJ2-7 provide the parts outside the CDR3, is EAGVAQSPRYKIIEKRQSVAFWCNPISGHATLYWYQQILGQGPKLLIQFQNNGVVDDSQLPKDRFSAERLKGVDSTLKIQPAKLEDSAVYLCASSFATGLSYEQYFGPGTRLTVT.

This chain joins TRBV5-4 and TRBJ1-1, with TRBD1 matching 7 bases. Per the germline V gene, CDR1 is SGHNT and CDR2 is YYREEE (reference sequence). V was clipped by 4 bases and J by 6 bases; unmatched bases: 15. The length of the CDR3 is 16 residues. The CDR3 DNA is TGTGCCAGCAGCAAAGGGGGATCTACAGGGGTCTCTGAAGCTTTCTTT. It encodes CASSKGGSTGVSEAFF.

The chain is built from TRBV6-5 and TRBJ2-1; TRBD1 agrees at 9 bases. This CDR3 is 13 amino acids long. Germline values: CDR1 MNHEY, CDR2 SVGAGI. V gave up 9 bases and J gave up 7 bases; unmatched junction bases: 7. The chain's CDR3 is CASTRDRVNEQFF. DNA of the CDR3: TGTGCCAGTACTCGGGACAGGGTGAATGAGCAGTTCTTC.

The rearrangement joins TRBV29-1 to TRBJ2-7, with D tentatively TRBD1 (6 bases). CDR3 length: 12 amino acids. Trimming stripped 3 bases from V and 7 bases from J, with 13 bases between. Germline CDR1 is SQVTM and CDR2 is ANQGSEA. DNA of the CDR3: TGCAGCGTTGAGCGTCAGGGGTTAGAGCAGTACTTC. Its translation is CSVERQGLEQYF.

The rearrangement uses TRBV7-8 and TRBJ1-3; possibly TRBD1 for D (5 bases). Germline V CDR1 and CDR2: SGHVS, FQNEAQ. The CDR3 contains 17 residues. V shed 1 base and J shed 4 bases, with 17 bases lying between them. CDR3 residues: CASSLVPLDIPGNTIYF. Written as DNA, the CDR3 is TGTGCCAGCAGCTTAGTCCCCCTGGACATCCCAGGAAACACCATATATTTT.

The rearrangement joins TRBV30 to TRBJ1-3, with D perhaps TRBD1 (5 bases). V was pared by 0 bases and J by 3 bases, with 6 bases between. CDR3 size: 13 residues. From germline, CDR1 is GTSNPN and CDR2 SVGIG (reference sequence). CDR3 nucleotide sequence: TGTGCCTGGAGTGTGGGGGGTGGAAACACCATATATTTT. Its protein is CAWSVGGGNTIYF.

The chain employs TRBV5-1 and TRBJ2-4, with a tentative D call TRBD2 (6 bases). Between the trimmed V and J ends, which lost 0 bases and 7 bases, there was a span of 8 bases. This CDR3 spans 13 amino acids. Germline V CDR1 and CDR2: SGHRS, YFSETQ. The CDR3 DNA follows: TGCGCCAGCAGCTTGGATGGGAGGAACATTCAGTACTTC. Its protein is CASSLDGRNIQYF.

CDR3 DNA: TGCAGTGCCTTGAGAGGGCCCCAGCATTTT. This translates into CSALRGPQHF. The chain carries TRBV20-1 and TRBJ1-5; D uncertain. This CDR3 is 10 amino acids long. V was shortened by 6 bases and J by 9 bases, with 9 bases between the two germline ends. Looked up from germline, CDR1 is DFQATT and CDR2 is SNEGSKA (reference sequence).

The J gene is TRBJ2-1, the V gene TRBV9; TRBD2 is a possible D gene (5 bases). The CDR3 is 13 residues long. Germline V gene lookup returns CDR1 SGDLS and CDR2 YYNGEE. V gave up 1 base and J gave up 9 bases, with 11 bases separating them. CDR3 bases: TGTGCCAGCAGCGTATTGAGGGCCGGTGAGCAGTTCTTC. It specifies CASSVLRAGEQFF.

This clone was counted once. The chain recombines TRBV15 with TRBJ1-5; D is undetermined. Germline V CDR1 and CDR2: LNHNV, YYDKDF (reference sequence). Between the trimmed V and J ends, which lost 5 bases and 4 bases, there was a span of 12 bases. CDR3 length: 14 amino acids. The CDR3 is CATSFNILNQPQHF. CDR3 coding DNA: TGTGCCACCAGCTTCAATATACTTAATCAGCCCCAGCATTTT. Combining the CDR3 with reference TRBV15 and TRBJ1-5 gives the whole variable domain DAMVIQNPRYQVTQFGKPVTLSCSQTLNHNVMYWYQQKSSQAPKLLFHYYDKDFNNEADTPDNFQSRRPNTSFCFLDIRSPGLGDTAMYLCATSFNILNQPQHFGDGTRLSIL.

This clone was seen ten or more times. V gene TRBV29-1 combines with J gene TRBJ1-1; TRBD1 matches at 8 bases. From germline, CDR1 is SQVTM and CDR2 ANQGSEA. This CDR3 has 13 amino acids. The V and J ends lost 7 bases and 5 bases, in that order; junction bases with no gene match: 9. CDR3 in DNA: TGCAGCGCCATACAGGGGGAGGGGACTGAAGCTTTCTTT. Amino acid sequence: CSAIQGEGTEAFF.